The 30 T cell receptor beta chains presented below share a single source sample, sequenced in a study of cytotoxic CD8 clonotypes in ibrutinib-treated CLL. Some clones are missing from TCRdb's copy, which holds only in-frame ones; the method was immunoSEQ multiplex PCR. This table has tens of thousands of clones, about two thirds appearing once. Source: PBMCs, taken after 12 months of ibrutinib treatment. These receptors were obtained from a human donor with chronic lymphocytic leukemia.

Details on this clone: A junction end diverges from the germline sequence, so it may reflect a read error. Other DNA variants within this sample encode the same CDR3. The genes are TRBV5-6 and TRBJ1-1; D ambiguous. The CDR3 consists of 13 residues. CDR1 is SGHDT and CDR2 is YYEEEE in the germline V gene. The CDR3 bases are TGTGCCAGCAGCTTGACGGTGAACACTGAAGCTTTTTTT. Residues: CASSLTVNTEAFF.

This clone was counted once. The chain uses TRBV6-1 and TRBJ2-3; maybe TRBD1 (6 bases). V was pared by 3 bases and J by 1 base, with 8 bases between. The germline V gene encodes CDR1 MNHNS and CDR2 SASEGT. This CDR3 comprises 14 residues. The CDR3 DNA reads as TGTGCCAGCAGTGACAGGGGCGGCACAGATACGCAGTATTTT. It is translated as CASSDRGGTDTQYF.

This rearrangement joins TRBV5-1 to TRBJ2-5, with TRBD2 as a possible D gene (6 bases). Germline CDR1 and CDR2: SGHRS and YFSETQ. The CDR3 spans 16 residues. V was cut by 1 base and J by 3 bases, with 16 bases left in between. CDR3 DNA: TGCGCCAGCAGCTTGATGGGACTCCATGGCGAAGAGACCCAGTACTTC. As protein: CASSLMGLHGEETQYF.

This clone was observed a handful of times. The chain has TRBV6-4 and TRBJ1-1, with 8 nucleotides matching TRBD1. V trimming: 5 bases; J trimming: 6 bases; junction bases outside the gene matches: 5. The CDR3 sequence is 13 residues long. The germline gives CDR1 MRHNA, CDR2 SNTAGT. CDR3 coding DNA: TGTGCCAGCAGTCTCGACAGGGGCGCTGAAGCTTTCTTT. Its protein product is CASSLDRGAEAFF.

The chain combines TRBV5-4 with TRBJ1-6; D ambiguous. CDR1 and CDR2 from the germline V gene are SGHNT and YYREEE (reference sequence). V dropped 3 bases and J dropped 0 bases, with 13 bases sitting between them. The length of the CDR3 is 17 residues. CDR3 nucleotides: TGTGCCAGCAGCTCGTCGACTGCAAGCTCCTATAATTCACCCCTCCACTTT. It yields the protein CASSSSTASSYNSPLHF.

The rearrangement joins TRBV11-1 to TRBJ1-6; possible D gene TRBD1, 6 bases. Germline CDR1 reads SGHAT; CDR2 reads FQDESV (reference sequence). V lost 3 bases, J lost 7 bases, and 7 bases lay in between. This CDR3 is built from 13 residues. The CDR3 nucleotides read TGTGCCAGCAGCTTGGGACAAAATTCACCCCTCCACTTT. Its translation is CASSLGQNSPLHF. Complete variable domain (other parts from reference TRBV11-1 and TRBJ1-6): EAEVAQSPRYKITEKSQAVAFWCDPISGHATLYWYRQILGQGPELLVQFQDESVVDDSQLPKDRFSAERLKGVDSTLKIQPAELGDSAMYLCASSLGQNSPLHFGNGTRLTVT.

V is TRBV10-3 and J is TRBJ1-5; tentatively, D is TRBD1 (5 bases). The CDR3 has 14 residues. Per germline, CDR1 ENHRY and CDR2 SYGVKD. V was trimmed by 2 bases and J by 9 bases, leaving 14 bases between them. CDR3 residues: CAISEGTVERPQHF. DNA for the CDR3: TGTGCCATCAGTGAGGGGACGGTGGAACGGCCCCAGCATTTT.

This clone has just a few counts. The V gene is TRBV10-1, the J gene TRBJ2-7, with no clear D. V was trimmed by 2 bases and J by 2 bases, leaving 10 bases between them. CDR3 length: 14 residues. CDR1 and CDR2 (germline): WNHNN, SYGVQD (reference sequence). The CDR3 DNA reads TGCGCCAGCAGTGAGAACGGCAAGGCCTACGAGCAGTACTTC. This gives the protein CASSENGKAYEQYF.

The V call is TRBV4-1, the J call TRBJ1-1; 9 nucleotides agree with TRBD1. V dropped 4 bases and J dropped 1; count of bases not matched to a gene: 13. This CDR3 is 18 amino acids long. Per germline, CDR1 MGHRA and CDR2 YSYEKL. In nucleotides, the CDR3 is TGCGCCAGCAGCCCAGAGGAGGGACAGGGATACAGGAACACTGAAGCTTTCTTT. This encodes CASSPEEGQGYRNTEAFF.

V and J are TRBV5-4 and TRBJ1-4, with TRBD1 as a possible D gene (6 bases). CDR1 and CDR2 (germline): SGHNT, YYREEE (reference sequence). This CDR3 is 16 amino acids long. Trimming took off 1 base at V and 8 bases at J, with 18 bases between the two ends. CDR3 region: CASSLRGGRAVEKLFF. The CDR3 nucleotides are TGTGCCAGCAGCTTGCGTGGGGGGCGCGCTGTCGAAAAACTGTTTTTT. Looking up the rest from reference TRBV5-4 and TRBJ1-4 gives the full variable domain: ETGVTQSPTHLIKTRGQQVTLRCSSQSGHNTVSWYQQALGQGPQFIFQYYREEENGRGNFPPRFSGLQFPNYSSELNVNALELDDSALYLCASSLRGGRAVEKLFFGSGTQLSVL.

This clone appeared a few times. The chain uses TRBV18 and TRBJ2-2, with a possible D match to TRBD1 (6 bases). Germline CDR1 and CDR2: KGHSH and LQKENI. The V end lost 6 bases, the J end lost 5 bases, and 10 bases lay between the germline ends. The CDR3 spans 13 residues. CDR3 residues: CASSRQGTGELFF. In DNA form, the CDR3 reads TGTGCCAGCTCGCGCCAGGGGACCGGGGAGCTGTTTTTT.

This sequence joins TRBV7-6 and TRBJ2-1; D is ambiguous. Trimming took 2 bases from V and 3 from J, leaving 14 bases between them. CDR1 and CDR2 from the germline V gene are SGHVS and FNYEAQ. The CDR3 contains 16 residues. CDR3 nucleotide sequence: TGTGCCAGCAGCTTACGTCCGGGTGGGAACTACAATGAGCAGTTCTTC. Translating gives CASSLRPGGNYNEQFF.

The gene calls are TRBV4-1 and TRBJ1-2, with 8 positions matching TRBD1. CDR1 MGHRA and CDR2 YSYEKL come from the germline V gene. The CDR3 runs 16 residues. J was trimmed by 4 bases and V by 0 bases; bases with no gene match: 7. The chain's CDR3 is CASSQDRLQGVYGYTF. DNA for the CDR3: TGCGCCAGCAGCCAAGATAGGTTACAGGGGGTCTATGGCTACACCTTC.

The chain links TRBV20-1 to TRBJ1-1; D gene unclear. From germline, CDR1 is DFQATT and CDR2 SNEGSKA (reference sequence). The CDR3 is 11 residues long. With 5 bases removed from V and 1 base from J, the gap between germline ends came to 5 bases. This chain's CDR3 is CSASKNTEAFF. Written as DNA, the CDR3 is TGCAGTGCTTCCAAGAACACTGAAGCTTTCTTT.

The chain employs TRBV28 and TRBJ2-3; D is uncertain. Germline V gene lookup returns CDR1 MDHEN and CDR2 SYDVKM. The length of the CDR3 is 13 residues. Trimming removed 8 bases at V and 0 bases at J, with 9 bases between. CDR3 sequence reads: CASLSPSTDTQYF. The CDR3 DNA is TGTGCCAGCCTTTCTCCCAGCACAGATACGCAGTATTTT.

The J gene is TRBJ2-5, the V gene TRBV9; either TRBD1 or TRBD2 may fit D (5 bases each). CDR3 length equals 14 residues. Germline V gene sequence: CDR1 SGDLS, CDR2 YYNGEE. V lost 1 base, J lost 2 bases, and 9 bases lay in between. Here the CDR3 DNA reads TGTGCCAGCAGCGTAAATTGGGGGCAAGAGACCCAGTACTTC. Translating it yields CASSVNWGQETQYF.

This rearrangement joins TRBV5-1 to TRBJ2-3; 9 nucleotides line up with TRBD1. The germline V gene encodes CDR1 SGHRS and CDR2 YFSETQ. The V and J ends lost 2 bases and 5 bases, in that order; junction bases with no gene match: 3. The CDR3 spans 14 residues. This CDR3 is CASSLQGAGDTQYF. The CDR3 bases are TGCGCCAGCAGCTTACAGGGGGCGGGAGATACGCAGTATTTT.

This clone appeared once. This chain connects TRBV6-5 to TRBJ2-3, with D possibly called TRBD1 or TRBD2 (5 bases each). The CDR3 totals 14 residues. Germline CDR1 reads MNHEY; CDR2 reads SVGAGI. V was cut by 3 bases and J by 3 bases, with 10 bases left in between. CDR3 in DNA: TGTGCCAGCAGTTATTTCGGGGCTACAGATACGCAGTATTTT. This codes for CASSYFGATDTQYF.

This chain connects TRBV7-9 to TRBJ1-2; 8 positions match TRBD1. This CDR3 comprises 12 residues. CDR1 is SEHNR and CDR2 is FQNEAQ in the germline V gene (reference sequence). Trimming removed 5 bases from V and 8 bases from J; junction bases left unmatched: 4. The CDR3 reads CASSQGAGGYTF. CDR3 DNA sequence: TGTGCCAGCAGCCAGGGGGCTGGGGGCTACACCTTC.

The V call is TRBV11-2, the J call TRBJ1-4; possible D gene TRBD1, 5 bases. CDR3 length equals 12 residues. Trimming stripped 10 bases from V and 8 bases from J, with 14 bases between. Looked up from germline, CDR1 is SGHAT and CDR2 is FQNNGV. As DNA, the CDR3 is TGTGCCACCTTGGGGAAGGGGGAAAAACTGTTTTTT. As protein: CATLGKGEKLFF. Together with reference TRBV11-2 and TRBJ1-4, the CDR3 gives the full variable domain: EAGVAQSPRYKIIEKRQSVAFWCNPISGHATLYWYQQILGQGPKLLIQFQNNGVVDDSQLPKDRFSAERLKGVDSTLKIQPAKLEDSAVYLCATLGKGEKLFFGSGTQLSVL.

V and J are TRBV7-3 and TRBJ2-1; 7 nucleotides line up with TRBD2. CDR3 length: 14 residues. J gave up 3 bases and V 4 bases, and 3 bases lay outside the gene matches. The germline CDR1 and CDR2 sequences are SGHTA and FQGTGA. The CDR3 protein is CASSSRGSYNEQFF. CDR3 bases: TGTGCCAGCAGCTCGCGGGGGAGCTACAATGAGCAGTTCTTC.

The genes are TRBV27 and TRBJ1-2; D might be TRBD1 (5 bases). V was cut by 6 bases and J by 8 bases, with 16 bases left in between. The germline gives CDR1 MNHEY, CDR2 SMNVEV (reference sequence). The CDR3 length is 13 residues. The DNA of the CDR3 is TGTGCCAGCAGCCCCTGGGACGGCCTAGGCTACACCTTC. This translates into CASSPWDGLGYTF.

This chain links TRBV6-6 with TRBJ1-1, with a possible D match to TRBD1 (5 bases). Between the trimmed V and J ends, which lost 5 bases and 4 bases, there was a span of 11 bases. Germline CDR1 reads MNHNY; CDR2 reads SVGAGI (reference sequence). The CDR3 loop spans 13 amino acids. The CDR3 is CASSLGGGTEAFF. CDR3 in DNA: TGTGCCAGCAGTCTGGGGGGGGGCACTGAAGCTTTCTTT.

This clone is medium-sized. DNA for the CDR3: TGTGCCACGTTAAGCGGTCCCTACGAGCAGTACTTC. Amino acid sequence: CATLSGPYEQYF. This chain joins TRBV6-5 and TRBJ2-7, with D perhaps matching TRBD2 (5 bases). V was clipped by 10 bases and J by 2 bases, with 12 bases between them. The CDR3 loop spans 12 amino acids. In germline, CDR1 is MNHEY, CDR2 SVGAGI.

The rearrangement uses TRBV5-6 and TRBJ2-3; D unresolved. V was cut by 7 bases and J by 0 bases, with 15 bases left in between. The CDR3 extends over 15 amino acids. Per germline, CDR1 SGHDT and CDR2 YYEEEE. The CDR3 DNA follows: TGTGCCAGCGGGTCTGTGGGCACTAGCACAGATACGCAGTATTTT. The encoded protein is CASGSVGTSTDTQYF.

The chain carries TRBV2 and TRBJ2-3, with D unresolved. The V gene's germline CDR1 is SNHLY and CDR2 FYNNEI. The germline V and J ends were trimmed by 7 bases and 6 bases, with 17 bases remaining between them. The CDR3 loop spans 14 amino acids. The CDR3 reads CASTAWPPRDTQYF. The CDR3 bases are TGTGCCAGCACGGCCTGGCCCCCCCGCGATACGCAGTATTTT.

The CDR3 here is CASSYSANTEAFF. For the CDR3, the DNA is TGTGCCAGCAGTTACTCGGCGAACACTGAAGCTTTCTTT. The rearrangement joins TRBV6-5 to TRBJ1-1; D uncertain. The CDR3 has 13 amino acids. The germline gives CDR1 MNHEY, CDR2 SVGAGI. Between the trimmed V and J ends, which lost 0 bases and 1 base, there was a span of 3 bases.

This clone was detected only a few times. CDR3 sequence: CASSWDRGPETQYF. For the CDR3, the DNA is TGCGCCAGCAGTTGGGACAGGGGGCCAGAGACCCAGTACTTC. The chain is built from TRBV5-1 and TRBJ2-5; 12 bases fit TRBD1. V gave up 5 bases and J gave up 4 bases; unmatched junction bases: 3. The germline CDR1 and CDR2 sequences are SGHRS and YFSETQ. The CDR3 totals 14 residues.

The J gene is TRBJ2-3, the V gene TRBV11-2; TRBD1 aligns across 9 bases. Losses at the gene ends were 2 bases for V and 4 bases for J; bases not matched to a gene: 10. Germline CDR1 SGHAT, CDR2 FQNNGV. The CDR3 covers 17 residues. CDR3 DNA sequence: TGTGCCAGCAGCTTAAAGGGGACAGGGAGCAGTGCAGATACGCAGTATTTT. It is translated as CASSLKGTGSSADTQYF.

This clone occurred a few times. The chain uses TRBV6-5 and TRBJ1-2; perhaps TRBD1 as D (6 bases). Germline V gene lookup returns CDR1 MNHEY and CDR2 SVGAGI. The germline V and J ends were trimmed by 0 bases and 4 bases, with 15 bases remaining between them. This CDR3 region has 16 residues. CDR3 region: CASSYSTQGSRYGYTF. CDR3 nucleotide sequence: TGTGCCAGCAGTTACTCTACACAGGGTTCGCGCTATGGCTACACCTTC.